This T cell receptor beta chain was documented in a study of cytomegalovirus exposure and HLA in healthy donors. Libraries were prepared by immunoSEQ multiplex PCR; TCRdb keeps only in-frame clonotypes and omits some of them. The sample comprises 150,000 to 200,000 clones, more than 70% of which are singletons, and around 1.6% rests with the top ten. General observations from the study: About 150 TCR beta chains were listed as cytomegalovirus-associated. The classifier reportedly diagnosed cytomegalovirus status with high specificity and sensitivity. Later, an analysis found that TCR clusters from the first cohort tended to co-occur in the roughly 120 validation repertoires.

With respect to this clone: Antigen: not known.

CDR1 and CDR2 (germline): SGHTA, FQGNSA. The CDR3 covers 15 residues. The ends were cut back, 0 bases at V and 6 bases at J, with 12 bases in the middle. Separate from the 666-subject first cohort was the 120-subject validation cohort, to which the donors belonged. The genes are TRBV7-2 and TRBJ2-4; D gene ambiguous. The receptor was derived from a woman under 30 in good health and CMV-seronegative. Specimen: PBMCs. CDR3 nucleotide sequence: TGTGCCAGCAGCTTAGCGTTTGGTACGGGAAACATTCAGTACTTC. Residues: CASSLAFGTGNIQYF.